In this sample, the clone carrying this T cell receptor (beta chain) turned up once. Antigen unknown. This sample is drawn from a study of cytomegalovirus exposure and HLA in healthy donors. The PCR employed 60 Vbeta primers together with 13 Jbeta primers. Profiled with immunoSEQ multiplex PCR; TCRdb holds only in-frame clones, not every one. The sample gives fewer than 250,000 clones, about three quarters of which show up once; roughly 1.9% is in the top ten. General study results and limits: Earlier analysis found most TCR beta V segments productive about 87% or about 30% of the time. Likely technical artifact: a cluster of highly shared sequence variants.

The CDR3 runs 13 residues. Germline V gives CDR1 SGHDT, CDR2 YYEEEE. V shed 4 bases and J shed 7 bases, with 12 bases lying between them. The chain couples TRBV5-6 to TRBJ2-1; D gene ambiguous. This clonotype was obtained from a male donor in good health and CMV-seronegative. Sequencing used PBMCs. The CDR3 DNA is TGTGCCAGCAGCCCCCGGGTAGGTAATGAGCAGTTCTTC. It codes for CASSPRVGNEQFF.